Listed below are T cell receptor beta chains from one sample, sequenced in a study of cytotoxic CD8 clonotypes in ibrutinib-treated CLL. Repertoires were generated with immunoSEQ multiplex PCR, while TCRdb's copy carries only in-frame clones and drops some. This sample has 90,000 to 150,000 clones, with approximately 58% found just once. Sample: PBMCs, taken after 24 months of ibrutinib treatment. The receptor source for this set is a human donor with chronic lymphocytic leukemia. The CDR3 runs from the conserved cysteine through the conserved F or W. The D gene is left open where the match is weak. A row's size may be missing; if present it is once, few, many or a size class.

cdr3_length	v_call	clone_size	d_call	j_call	cdr3_aa	cdr3_nt
15	TRBV2	-	-	TRBJ1-2	CASSPREGDVYGYTF	TGTGCCAGCAGTCCCCGGGAGGGGGATGTCTATGGCTACACCTTC
12	TRBV11-3	few	-	TRBJ2-3	CASSLTPDTQYF	TGTGCCAGCAGCTTGACCCCGGATACGCAGTATTTT
14	TRBV4-3	-	-	TRBJ2-7	CASSQGQASYEQYF	TGCGCCAGCAGCCAAGGACAGGCCTCCTACGAGCAGTACTTC
15	TRBV25-1	-	-	TRBJ2-5	CASSEGPGFQETQYF	TGTGCCAGCAGTGAGGGACCGGGATTCCAAGAGACCCAGTACTTC
14	TRBV19	-	-	TRBJ2-2	CASNRVATTGELFF	TGTGCCAGTAATAGGGTAGCGACGACCGGGGAGCTGTTTTTT
14	TRBV6-1	-	TRBD1	TRBJ2-3	CASGTGEATDTQYF	TGTGCCAGCGGGACAGGGGAGGCCACAGATACGCAGTATTTT
13	TRBV2	-	TRBD1	TRBJ2-7	CAGGQALVGEQYF	TGTGCCGGGGGACAGGCCCTTGTAGGCGAGCAGTACTTC
17	TRBV4-3	-	TRBD1	TRBJ2-1	CASSQEYFRGLYNEQFF	TGCGCCAGCAGCCAAGAGTATTTCAGGGGGCTCTACAATGAGCAGTTCTTC
20	TRBV21-1	-	-	TRBJ1-3	CALGLAAKPPGGGSGNTIYF	TGTGCCCTTGGGCTAGCAGCAAAGCCCCCCGGGGGAGGCTCTGGAAACACCATATATTTT
13	TRBV7-9	-	TRBD2	TRBJ2-1	CASSPSGGFEQFF	TGTGCCAGCAGCCCCAGCGGGGGGTTTGAGCAGTTCTTC
15	TRBV5-6	few	-	TRBJ1-2	CASILTPGVGYGYTF	TGTGCCAGCATTCTAACCCCCGGAGTAGGCTATGGCTACACCTTC
14	TRBV29-1	once	-	TRBJ1-1	CSVKPEGQKTEAFF	TGCAGCGTCAAGCCCGAGGGTCAGAAGACTGAAGCTTTCTTT
13	TRBV7-9	few	-	TRBJ1-6	CASSPRPESPLHF	TGTGCCAGCAGCCCGAGGCCCGAATCACCCCTCCACTTT
15	TRBV29-1	-	-	TRBJ1-3	CSVDRIDTSGNTIYF	TGCAGCGTTGATAGAATAGACACCTCTGGAAACACCATATATTTT
11	TRBV30	-	-	TRBJ1-2	CARGEGYGYTF	TGTGCTCGGGGCGAGGGCTATGGCTACACCTTC
14	TRBV14	-	-	TRBJ1-5	CASRLWGRGQPQHF	TGTGCCAGCAGGCTGTGGGGGAGAGGTCAGCCCCAGCATTTT
14	TRBV6-6	few	TRBD1	TRBJ1-5	CASEDRGGNQPQHF	TGTGCCAGCGAAGACAGGGGCGGGAATCAGCCCCAGCATTTT
14	TRBV28	-	-	TRBJ1-3	CASILSGDGNTIYF	TGTGCCAGCATACTATCGGGTGATGGAAACACCATATATTTT
13	TRBV11-3	few	TRBD1	TRBJ1-2	CASSLGQGYGYTF	TGTGCCAGCAGCTTAGGACAGGGCTATGGCTACACCTTC
17	TRBV18	-	TRBD2	TRBJ2-3	CASSPRFPSGGTDTQYF	TGTGCCAGCTCACCACGCTTCCCTAGCGGGGGGACAGATACGCAGTATTTT
12	TRBV6-6	-	-	TRBJ2-7	CASSYSLTTQYF	TGTGCCAGCAGTTACTCGCTTACAACCCAGTACTTC
13	TRBV12-1	-	-	TRBJ1-5	CASSNEGNQPQHF	TGTGCCAGCAGCAATGAGGGGAATCAGCCCCAGCATTTT
16	TRBV2	-	TRBD1	TRBJ2-5	CASSVSGQGRGETQYF	TGTGCCAGCAGTGTTTCGGGACAGGGTCGAGGAGAGACCCAGTACTTC
11	TRBV29-1	once	-	TRBJ2-5	CSALAGETQYF	TGCAGCGCCCTGGCGGGCGAGACCCAGTACTTC
12	TRBV2	once	-	TRBJ2-7	CAGRRDNYEQYF	TGTGCCGGACGGAGGGACAACTACGAGCAGTACTTC
13	TRBV30	-	-	TRBJ1-6	CAWGVGGDSPLHF	TGTGCCTGGGGGGTAGGGGGGGATTCACCCCTCCACTTT
14	TRBV5-1	few	-	TRBJ1-2	CASSSLGSIYGYTF	TGCGCCAGCAGCTCTTTGGGGTCAATCTATGGCTACACCTTC
16	TRBV5-8	-	TRBD1	TRBJ1-5	CASSTDLGQGGQPQHF	TGTGCCAGCAGCACCGACCTTGGACAGGGTGGCCAGCCCCAGCATTTT
13	TRBV6-5	-	-	TRBJ1-6	CASSRTRNSPLHF	TGTGCCAGCAGTCGAACACGTAATTCACCCCTCCACTTT
14	TRBV9	-	-	TRBJ2-1	CASSPDSFYNEQFF	TGTGCCAGCAGCCCCGACAGTTTTTACAATGAGCAGTTCTTC
10	TRBV29-1	-	-	TRBJ2-3	CSVDTDTRYF	TGCAGCGTTGACACAGATACGCGGTATTTT
13	TRBV2	few	TRBD1	TRBJ1-2	CASTPGTGDGYTF	TGTGCCAGCACCCCCGGGACAGGGGATGGCTACACCTTC
13	TRBV30	-	TRBD1	TRBJ1-1	CAWSGPGGTEAFF	TGTGCCTGGTCTGGACCAGGGGGAACTGAAGCTTTCTTT
16	TRBV6-1	-	-	TRBJ2-7	CASSEPGNTRSYEQYF	TGTGCCAGCAGTGAACCAGGGAATACCAGATCCTACGAGCAGTACTTC
14	TRBV28	few	-	TRBJ1-5	CASTRPGGNQPQHF	TGTGCCAGTACCCGACCGGGGGGCAATCAGCCCCAGCATTTT
15	TRBV19	-	TRBD2	TRBJ2-2	CASCSGGGRTGELFF	TGTGCCAGCTGTAGCGGGGGGGGCCGCACCGGGGAGCTGTTTTTT
13	TRBV29-1	once	-	TRBJ1-4	CSVGGLLNEKLFF	TGCAGCGTTGGGGGCCTCCTTAATGAAAAACTGTTTTTT
16	TRBV5-1	few	-	TRBJ1-4	CASSITRVQLGEKLFF	TGCGCCAGCAGCATAACAAGGGTTCAGTTGGGCGAAAAACTGTTTTTT
15	TRBV7-2	-	-	TRBJ2-7	CASSFKPGLPYEQYF	TGTGCCAGCAGCTTCAAACCGGGACTGCCCTACGAGCAGTACTTC
14	TRBV18	few	-	TRBJ1-5	CASSLKDSGQPQHF	TGTGCCAGCTCTCTGAAAGATAGCGGTCAGCCCCAGCATTTT
15	TRBV6-5	-	-	TRBJ2-7	CASTQGVQGFYEQYF	TGTGCCAGCACCCAAGGGGTTCAGGGCTTTTACGAGCAGTACTTC
15	TRBV6-5	-	TRBD1	TRBJ1-1	CASRLSGTVSTEAFF	TGTGCCAGCAGGCTGTCTGGGACAGTGAGCACTGAAGCTTTCTTT
13	TRBV5-1	-	-	TRBJ1-6	CASSLGTNSPLHF	TGCGCCAGCAGCTTAGGGACAAATTCACCCCTCCACTTT
15	TRBV11-3	-	-	TRBJ2-1	CASSLTGTDYNEQFF	TGTGCCAGCAGCTTAACTGGGACGGATTACAATGAGCAGTTCTTC
14	TRBV5-8	-	-	TRBJ1-2	CASSLGQAKGGYTF	TGTGCCAGCAGCTTGGGACAGGCGAAGGGTGGCTACACCTTC
11	TRBV29-1	-	-	TRBJ2-1	CSVTRGGEQFF	TGCAGCGTCACCAGGGGCGGTGAGCAGTTCTTC
12	TRBV29-1	-	TRBD1	TRBJ1-1	CSVRTGMAEAFF	TGCAGCGTAAGGACAGGGATGGCTGAAGCTTTCTTT
11	TRBV5-6	few	-	TRBJ2-7	CASSYEHEQYF	TGTGCCAGCAGCTACGAGCACGAGCAGTACTTC
15	TRBV5-1	-	-	TRBJ1-1	CASSLMNQGGTEAFF	TGCGCCAGCAGCTTGATGAATCAGGGAGGGACTGAAGCTTTCTTT
10	TRBV20-1	-	-	TRBJ2-1	CSAIQAEQFF	TGCAGTGCCATCCAGGCCGAGCAGTTCTTC
16	TRBV13	few	TRBD1	TRBJ1-1	CASSFRWPTGGTEAFF	TGTGCCAGCAGCTTCCGTTGGCCCACAGGGGGAACTGAAGCTTTCTTT
12	TRBV7-2	-	TRBD1	TRBJ2-7	CASSLGQGGQYF	TGTGCCAGCAGCCTAGGACAGGGCGGGCAGTACTTC
11	TRBV7-8	-	TRBD1	TRBJ2-7	CASSLDRVQYF	TGTGCCAGCAGCCTAGACAGGGTTCAGTACTTC